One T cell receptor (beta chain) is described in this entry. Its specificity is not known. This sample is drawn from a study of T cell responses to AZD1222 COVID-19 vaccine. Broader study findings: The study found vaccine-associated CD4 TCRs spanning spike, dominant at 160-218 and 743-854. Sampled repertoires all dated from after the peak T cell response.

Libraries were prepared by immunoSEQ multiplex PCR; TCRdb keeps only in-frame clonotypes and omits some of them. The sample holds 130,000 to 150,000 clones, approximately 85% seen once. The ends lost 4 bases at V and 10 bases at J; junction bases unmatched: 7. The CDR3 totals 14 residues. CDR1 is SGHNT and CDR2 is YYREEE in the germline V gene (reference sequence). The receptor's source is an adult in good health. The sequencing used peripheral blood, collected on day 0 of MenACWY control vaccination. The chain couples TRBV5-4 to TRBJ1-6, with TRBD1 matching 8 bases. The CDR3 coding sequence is TGTGCCAGCAGCGACGGACAGGGAAGATCACCCCTCCACTTT. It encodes CASSDGQGRSPLHF.